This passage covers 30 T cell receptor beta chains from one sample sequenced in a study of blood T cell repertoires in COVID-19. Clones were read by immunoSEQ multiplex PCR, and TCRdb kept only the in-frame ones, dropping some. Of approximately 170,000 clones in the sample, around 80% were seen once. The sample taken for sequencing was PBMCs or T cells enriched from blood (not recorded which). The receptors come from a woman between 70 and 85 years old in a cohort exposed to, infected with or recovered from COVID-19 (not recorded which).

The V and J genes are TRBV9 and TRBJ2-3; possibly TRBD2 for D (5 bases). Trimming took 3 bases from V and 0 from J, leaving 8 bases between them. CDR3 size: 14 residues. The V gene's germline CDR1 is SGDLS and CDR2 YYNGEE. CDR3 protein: CASSGRRSTDTQYF. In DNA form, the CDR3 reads TGTGCCAGCAGCGGGCGGAGGAGCACAGATACGCAGTATTTT.

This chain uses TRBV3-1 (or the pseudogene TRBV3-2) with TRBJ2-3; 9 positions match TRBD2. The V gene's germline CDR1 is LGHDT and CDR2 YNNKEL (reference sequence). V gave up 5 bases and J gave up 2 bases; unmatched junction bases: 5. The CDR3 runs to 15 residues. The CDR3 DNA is TGTGCCAGCAGCTTGACTAGCGGCCACACAGATACGCAGTATTTT. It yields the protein CASSLTSGHTDTQYF.

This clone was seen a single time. In DNA form, the CDR3 reads TGTGCCAGCAGCTTAGGTGCGGGGAACACTGAAGCTTTCTTT. Protein product: CASSLGAGNTEAFF. The J gene is TRBJ1-1, the V gene TRBV7-9; no clear D. CDR1 and CDR2 (germline): SEHNR, FQNEAQ (reference sequence). CDR3 size: 14 residues. V lost 1 base, J lost 1 base, and 7 bases lay in between.

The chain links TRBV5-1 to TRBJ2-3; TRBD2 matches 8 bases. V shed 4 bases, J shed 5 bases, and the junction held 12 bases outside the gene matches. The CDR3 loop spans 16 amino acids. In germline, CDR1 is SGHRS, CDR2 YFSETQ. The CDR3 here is CASSNRREGGGDTQYF. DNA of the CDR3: TGCGCCAGCAGCAACAGACGGGAGGGCGGGGGAGATACGCAGTATTTT. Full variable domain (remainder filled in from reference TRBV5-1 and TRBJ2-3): KAGVTQTPRYLIKTRGQQVTLSCSPISGHRSVSWYQQTPGQGLQFLFEYFSETQRNKGNFPGRFSGRQFSNSRSEMNVSTLELGDSALYLCASSNRREGGGDTQYFGPGTRLTVL.

As DNA, the CDR3 is TGTGCCAGCAGCTTATACGCAGGGACTGGTGAAAAACTGTTTTTT. It specifies CASSLYAGTGEKLFF. The rearrangement uses TRBV7-2 and TRBJ1-4; TRBD1 is a possible D gene (5 bases). Deletions cut 2 bases from V and 7 bases from J, with 14 bases between. Germline loops: CDR1 SGHTA, CDR2 FQGNSA. There are 15 residues in the CDR3.

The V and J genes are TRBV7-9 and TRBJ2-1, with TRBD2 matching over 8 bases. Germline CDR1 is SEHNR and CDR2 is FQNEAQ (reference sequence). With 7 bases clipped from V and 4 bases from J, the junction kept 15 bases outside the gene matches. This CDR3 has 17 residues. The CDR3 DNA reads TGTGCCAGCAACCGACTTCCCGGGAGGGGAGTATACAATGAGCAGTTCTTC. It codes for CASNRLPGRGVYNEQFF.

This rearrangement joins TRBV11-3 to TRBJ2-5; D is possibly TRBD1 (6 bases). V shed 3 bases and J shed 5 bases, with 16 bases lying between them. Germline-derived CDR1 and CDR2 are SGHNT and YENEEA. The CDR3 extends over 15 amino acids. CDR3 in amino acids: CASSLGAAARETQYF. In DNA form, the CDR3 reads TGTGCCAGCAGCTTGGGGGCCGCCGCGCGGGAGACCCAGTACTTC.

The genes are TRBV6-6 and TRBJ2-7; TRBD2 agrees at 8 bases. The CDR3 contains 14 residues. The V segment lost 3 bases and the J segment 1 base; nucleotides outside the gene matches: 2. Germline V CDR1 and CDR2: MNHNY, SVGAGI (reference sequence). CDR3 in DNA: TGTGCCAGCAGTTATCGGGAGGGGTCCTACGAGCAGTACTTC. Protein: CASSYREGSYEQYF.

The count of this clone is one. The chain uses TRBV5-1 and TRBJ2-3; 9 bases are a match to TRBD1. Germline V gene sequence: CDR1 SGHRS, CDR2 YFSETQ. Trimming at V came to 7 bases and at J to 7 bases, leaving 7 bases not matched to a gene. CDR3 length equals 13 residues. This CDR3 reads CASRTGELNTQYF. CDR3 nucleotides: TGCGCCAGCCGGACAGGGGAGTTGAATACGCAGTATTTT.

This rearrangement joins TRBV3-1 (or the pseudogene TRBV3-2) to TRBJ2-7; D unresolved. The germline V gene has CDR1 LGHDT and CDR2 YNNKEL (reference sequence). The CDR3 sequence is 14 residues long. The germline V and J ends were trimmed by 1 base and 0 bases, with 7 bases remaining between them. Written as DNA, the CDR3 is TGTGCCAGCAGCCAAGGACCGGGCTCCTACGAGCAGTACTTC. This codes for CASSQGPGSYEQYF.

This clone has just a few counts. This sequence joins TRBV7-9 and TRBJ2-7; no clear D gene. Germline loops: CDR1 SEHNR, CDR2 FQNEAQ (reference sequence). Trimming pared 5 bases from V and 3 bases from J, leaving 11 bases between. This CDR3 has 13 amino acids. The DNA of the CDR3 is TGTGCCAGCAGCCCACCGAGTCGCTACGAGCAGTACTTC. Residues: CASSPPSRYEQYF. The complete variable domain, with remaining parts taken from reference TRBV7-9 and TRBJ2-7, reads DTGVSQNPRHKITKRGQNVTFRCDPISEHNRLYWYRQTLGQGPEFLTYFQNEAQLEKSRLLSDRFSAERPKGSFSTLEIQRTEQGDSAMYLCASSPPSRYEQYFGPGTRLTVT.

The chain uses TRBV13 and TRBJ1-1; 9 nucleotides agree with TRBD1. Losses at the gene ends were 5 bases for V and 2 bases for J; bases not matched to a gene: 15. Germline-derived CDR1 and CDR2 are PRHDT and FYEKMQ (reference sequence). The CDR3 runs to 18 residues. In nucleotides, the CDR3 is TGTGCCAGCAGCGCCAGAGAGGGACAGGGCCCCCTAAACACTGAAGCTTTCTTT. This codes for CASSAREGQGPLNTEAFF.

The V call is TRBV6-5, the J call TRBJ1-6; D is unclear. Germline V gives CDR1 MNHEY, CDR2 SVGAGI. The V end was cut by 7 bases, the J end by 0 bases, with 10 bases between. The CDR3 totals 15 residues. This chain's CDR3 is CASKSWSSYNSPLHF. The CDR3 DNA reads TGTGCCAGCAAGTCCTGGAGCTCCTATAATTCACCCCTCCACTTT.

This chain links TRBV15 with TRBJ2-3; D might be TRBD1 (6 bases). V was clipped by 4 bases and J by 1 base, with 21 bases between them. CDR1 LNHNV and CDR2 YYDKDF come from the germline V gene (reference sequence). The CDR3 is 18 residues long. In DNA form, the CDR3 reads TGTGCCACCAGCATGCTTCCGGACAGTTTAAGGCGCACAGATACGCAGTATTTT. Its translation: CATSMLPDSLRRTDTQYF.

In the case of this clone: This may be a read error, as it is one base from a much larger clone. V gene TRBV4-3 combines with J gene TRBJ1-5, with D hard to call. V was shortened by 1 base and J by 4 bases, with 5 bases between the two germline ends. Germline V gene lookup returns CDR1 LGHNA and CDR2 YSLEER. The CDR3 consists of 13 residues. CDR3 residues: CASSQGRNQPQHF. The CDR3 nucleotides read TGCGCCAGCAGCCAAGGGAGAAATCAGCCCCAGCATTTT.

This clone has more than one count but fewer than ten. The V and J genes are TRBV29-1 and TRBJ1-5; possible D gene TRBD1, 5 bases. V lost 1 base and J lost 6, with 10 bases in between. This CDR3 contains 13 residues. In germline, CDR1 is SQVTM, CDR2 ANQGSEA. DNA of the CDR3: TGCAGCGTTGAAGGGGGCGGGGGTCAGCCCCAGCATTTT. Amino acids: CSVEGGGGQPQHF.

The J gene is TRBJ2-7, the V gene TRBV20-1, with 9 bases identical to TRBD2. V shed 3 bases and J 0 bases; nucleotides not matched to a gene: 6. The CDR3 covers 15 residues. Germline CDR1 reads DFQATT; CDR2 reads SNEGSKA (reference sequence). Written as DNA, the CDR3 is TGCAGTGCTAGTTTGCCTAGCGGGACCTCCTACGAGCAGTACTTC. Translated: CSASLPSGTSYEQYF.

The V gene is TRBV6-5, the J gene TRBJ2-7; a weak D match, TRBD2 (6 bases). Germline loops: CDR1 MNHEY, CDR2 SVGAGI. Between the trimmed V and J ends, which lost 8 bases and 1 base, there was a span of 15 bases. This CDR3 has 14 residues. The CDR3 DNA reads TGTGCCAGCGGGAGATCCGGGGGATCCTACGAGCAGTACTTC. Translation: CASGRSGGSYEQYF.

CDR3: CASNVGARPWDEQYF. The CDR3 DNA reads as TGTGCCAGCAACGTCGGAGCCCGACCATGGGACGAGCAGTACTTC. J is TRBJ2-7 and V is TRBV5-6; D not certain. Between the trimmed V and J ends, which lost 6 bases and 5 bases, there was a span of 21 bases. The CDR3 runs to 15 residues. Germline CDR1 and CDR2: SGHDT and YYEEEE. The complete variable domain, with remaining parts taken from reference TRBV5-6 and TRBJ2-7, reads DAGVTQSPTHLIKTRGQQVTLRCSPKSGHDTVSWYQQALGQGPQFIFQYYEEEERQRGNFPDRFSGHQFPNYSSELNVNALLLGDSALYLCASNVGARPWDEQYFGPGTRLTVT.

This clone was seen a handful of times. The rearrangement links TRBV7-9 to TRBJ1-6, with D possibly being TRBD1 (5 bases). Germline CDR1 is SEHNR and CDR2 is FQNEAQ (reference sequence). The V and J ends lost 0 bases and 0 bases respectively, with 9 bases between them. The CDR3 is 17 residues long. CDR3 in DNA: TGTGCCAGCAGCTTAGCACGGGGGAGCTCCTATAATTCACCCCTCCACTTT. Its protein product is CASSLARGSSYNSPLHF.

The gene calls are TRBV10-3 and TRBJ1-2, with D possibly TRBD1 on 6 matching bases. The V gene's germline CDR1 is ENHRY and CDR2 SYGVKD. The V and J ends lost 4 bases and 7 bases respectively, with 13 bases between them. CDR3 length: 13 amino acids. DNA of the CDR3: TGTGCCATCAGTGGATTACAGGGTGGTGGCTACACCTTC. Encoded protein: CAISGLQGGGYTF.

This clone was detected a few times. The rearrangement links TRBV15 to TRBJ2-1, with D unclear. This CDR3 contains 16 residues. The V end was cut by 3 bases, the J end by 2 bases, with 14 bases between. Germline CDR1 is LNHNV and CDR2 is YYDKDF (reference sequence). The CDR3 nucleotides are TGTGCCACCAGCAGCGCTATGTCGCGGACCTACAATGAGCAGTTCTTC. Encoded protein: CATSSAMSRTYNEQFF.

The CDR3 DNA sequence: TGTGCCAGCAGTTTATGGGCGGGGAGCTCCTCCTACGAGCAGTACTTC. It specifies CASSLWAGSSSYEQYF. The chain has TRBV28 and TRBJ2-7, with D tentatively TRBD2 (6 bases). Trimming left V 0 bases short and J 0 bases short, with 12 bases between. Germline CDR1 and CDR2: MDHEN and SYDVKM. The CDR3 totals 16 residues.

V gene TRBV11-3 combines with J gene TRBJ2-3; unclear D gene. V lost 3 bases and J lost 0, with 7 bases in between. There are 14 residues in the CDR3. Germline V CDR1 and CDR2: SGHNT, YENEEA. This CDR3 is CASSFSSSTDTQYF. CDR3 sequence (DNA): TGTGCCAGCAGCTTCAGTTCTAGCACAGATACGCAGTATTTT.

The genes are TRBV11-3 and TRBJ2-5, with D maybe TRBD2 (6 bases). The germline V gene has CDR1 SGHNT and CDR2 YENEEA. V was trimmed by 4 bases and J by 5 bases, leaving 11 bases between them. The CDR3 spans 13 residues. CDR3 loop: CASSSAGVETQYF. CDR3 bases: TGTGCCAGCAGCTCAGCGGGCGTGGAGACCCAGTACTTC.

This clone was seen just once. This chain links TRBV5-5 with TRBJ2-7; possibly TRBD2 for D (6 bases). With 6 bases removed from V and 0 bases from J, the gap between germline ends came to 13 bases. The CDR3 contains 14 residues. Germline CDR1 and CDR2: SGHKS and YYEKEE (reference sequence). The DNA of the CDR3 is TGTGCCAGCACCCCTGGGGGGAGCTCCTACGAGCAGTACTTC. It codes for CASTPGGSSYEQYF.

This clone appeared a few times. Here the CDR3 DNA reads TGTGCCAGCAGTGACTCGAACGCGGGGGGCGGACTAGCAGGCTCCTACAATGAGCAGTTCTTC. It yields the protein CASSDSNAGGGLAGSYNEQFF. V and J are TRBV6-4 and TRBJ2-1, with 8 bases fitting TRBD2. The CDR3 has 21 amino acids. Germline V gives CDR1 MRHNA, CDR2 SNTAGT. V trimming: 0 bases; J trimming: 0 bases; junction bases outside the gene matches: 16.

The CDR3 DNA follows: TGTGCCAGCAGCACCCACAGGGGGCGCTATGGCTACACCTTC. It specifies CASSTHRGRYGYTF. The genes are TRBV5-6 and TRBJ1-2; 9 bases agree with TRBD1. Germline V gene lookup returns CDR1 SGHDT and CDR2 YYEEEE. The CDR3 runs 14 residues. V was pared by 4 bases and J by 4 bases, with 5 bases of the junction left unmatched. Using reference TRBV5-6 and TRBJ1-2 for the parts outside the CDR3, the full variable domain is DAGVTQSPTHLIKTRGQQVTLRCSPKSGHDTVSWYQQALGQGPQFIFQYYEEEERQRGNFPDRFSGHQFPNYSSELNVNALLLGDSALYLCASSTHRGRYGYTFGSGTRLTVV.

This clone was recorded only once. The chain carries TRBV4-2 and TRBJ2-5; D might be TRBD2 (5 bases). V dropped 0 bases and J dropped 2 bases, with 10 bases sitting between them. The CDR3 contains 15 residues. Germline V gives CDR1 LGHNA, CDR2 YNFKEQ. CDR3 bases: TGTGCCAGCAGCCAAGATCGCCCGGGGCAAGAGACCCAGTACTTC. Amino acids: CASSQDRPGQETQYF.

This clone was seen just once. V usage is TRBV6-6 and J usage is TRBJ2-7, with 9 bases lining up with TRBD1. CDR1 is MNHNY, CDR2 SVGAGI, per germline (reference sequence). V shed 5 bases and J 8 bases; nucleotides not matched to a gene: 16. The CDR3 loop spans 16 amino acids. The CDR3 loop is CASSPPGQGKREKQYF. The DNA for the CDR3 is TGTGCCAGCAGTCCTCCGGGACAGGGTAAACGGGAGAAGCAGTACTTC.